Below are 18 T cell receptor beta chains sequenced from a single sample in a study of T cell changes during pregnancy in multiple sclerosis. The table came from immunoSEQ multiplex PCR; TCRdb's copy has only in-frame clones and leaves some out. This sample has about 70,000 clones; 94% occur once, and the top ten carry 0.58%. Sample: peripheral blood, taken in the third trimester of pregnancy. These receptors originate from a female donor with multiple sclerosis, enrolled in a pregnancy study.

The chain links TRBV5-1 to TRBJ1-5; D may be TRBD1 (5 bases). The CDR3 is made up of 21 amino acids. Germline loops: CDR1 SGHRS, CDR2 YFSETQ. V was shortened by 4 bases and J by 1 base, with 30 bases between the two germline ends. In DNA, the CDR3 is TGCGCCAGCAGCCCGGATCCCTTCCGGCGGGGGGAGTTGGGAAGCAATCAGCCCCAGCATTTT. As protein: CASSPDPFRRGELGSNQPQHF.

The V gene is TRBV7-9, the J gene TRBJ2-7, with 10 nucleotides matching TRBD1. Unmatched junction bases numbered 7, after V lost 11 bases and J lost 3 bases. The CDR3 has 13 residues. Germline V gives CDR1 SEHNR, CDR2 FQNEAQ (reference sequence). Here the CDR3 DNA reads TGTGCCGGCCGGGACAGGGGTAGCTACGAGCAGTACTTC. Its translation is CAGRDRGSYEQYF.

This clone was detected once. A read error may account for a junction end that differs from germline. The V call is TRBV7-7, the J call TRBJ2-3, with D unresolved. CDR3 length equals 13 residues. CDR1 and CDR2 from the germline V gene are SSHAT and FNYEAQ (reference sequence). The CDR3 region has the DNA TGTGCTAGCAGCTTAGTCTCCACAGATACGCAGTATTTT. Protein sequence: CASSLVSTDTQYF.

Here the CDR3 DNA reads TGTGCCAGCAGTCTAGAGGGGACAGCTAATTCACCCCTCCACTTT. Translation gives CASSLEGTANSPLHF. The rearrangement joins TRBV7-8 to TRBJ1-6; 7 bases map to TRBD1. The length of the CDR3 is 15 residues. Germline-derived CDR1 and CDR2 are SGHVS and FQNEAQ. V lost 6 bases to trimming and J lost 6 bases; unmatched junction nucleotides: 8.

The chain uses TRBV6-6 and TRBJ1-5; 7 bases agree with TRBD1. Germline values: CDR1 MNHNY, CDR2 SVGAGI (reference sequence). This CDR3 contains 15 residues. J gave up 0 bases and V 4 bases, and 3 bases lay outside the gene matches. DNA of the CDR3: TGTGCCAGCAGTTCACAGGGGTTTAGCAATCAGCCCCAGCATTTT. Amino acids: CASSSQGFSNQPQHF.

The chain combines TRBV12-5 with TRBJ1-1; D ambiguous. Germline V gene lookup returns CDR1 LGHNT and CDR2 FRNRAP. The length of the CDR3 is 13 residues. The V end lost 8 bases, the J end lost 1 base, and 11 bases lay between the germline ends. The CDR3 sequence is CASSSGRNTEAFF. As DNA, the CDR3 is TGTGCTAGTTCCTCGGGGAGGAACACTGAAGCTTTCTTT.

The genes are TRBV19 and TRBJ1-4; perhaps TRBD1 as D (5 bases). This CDR3 has 14 amino acids. From germline, CDR1 is LNHDA and CDR2 SQIVND (reference sequence). Between the trimmed V and J ends, which lost 0 bases and 7 bases, there was a span of 9 bases. The CDR3 protein is CASSIEQVGEKLFF. CDR3 in DNA: TGTGCCAGTAGTATAGAACAGGTCGGTGAAAAACTGTTTTTT.

The chain is built from TRBV7-8 and TRBJ2-5, with TRBD2 matching over 13 bases. Germline V lookup: CDR1 SGHVS, CDR2 FQNEAQ. The V gene end was trimmed by 4 bases and the J gene end by 4 bases; junction bases not matched to a gene: 6. The CDR3 length is 16 residues. CDR3 DNA: TGTGCCAGCAGCTCACTAGCGGGGGGGCCTGGAGAGACCCAGTACTTC. Residues: CASSSLAGGPGETQYF. The full variable domain, with the rest looked up from reference TRBV7-8 and TRBJ2-5, is GAGVSQSPRYKVAKRGQDVALRCDPISGHVSLFWYQQALGQGPEFLTYFQNEAQLDKSGLPSDRFFAERPEGSVSTLKIQRTQQEDSAVYLCASSSLAGGPGETQYFGPGTRLLVL.

The chain carries TRBV7-9 and TRBJ2-3, with D possibly TRBD2 on 6 matching bases. The CDR3 sequence is 17 residues long. The V gene's germline CDR1 is SEHNR and CDR2 FQNEAQ (reference sequence). Trimming cost V 2 bases and J 0 bases, with 15 bases left between them. The CDR3 sequence is CASSLLGRDSSTDTQYF. The CDR3 DNA reads TGTGCCAGCAGCTTACTCGGCAGGGACTCTAGCACAGATACGCAGTATTTT.

The CDR3 sequence is CATDRGRSIGSTEAFF. The CDR3 DNA reads TGTGCCACCGACAGGGGGCGGTCCATTGGGTCCACTGAAGCTTTCTTT. The chain joins TRBV19 to TRBJ1-1; the match to TRBD1 covers 10 bases. The CDR3 has 16 residues. Germline lookup yields CDR1 LNHDA and CDR2 SQIVND (reference sequence). The junction had 15 bases not matched to a gene; V was cut back by 10 bases and J by 4 bases.

This chain links TRBV30 with TRBJ2-7, with a possible D match to TRBD1 (6 bases). CDR1 and CDR2 from the germline V gene are GTSNPN and SVGIG (reference sequence). Trimming stripped 0 bases from V and 6 bases from J, with 12 bases between. The CDR3 runs to 13 residues. The CDR3 DNA follows: TGTGCCTGGAGTGTACCTCAGGGGTTCGAGCAGTACTTC. It translates to CAWSVPQGFEQYF.

The chain has TRBV10-3 and TRBJ1-2; D might be TRBD1 (5 bases). The germline V gene encodes CDR1 ENHRY and CDR2 SYGVKD. Deletions cut 0 bases from V and 6 bases from J, with 14 bases between. CDR3 length: 15 residues. CDR3 amino acids: CAISESDGGLDGYTF. CDR3 bases: TGTGCCATCAGTGAGTCAGACGGGGGGTTGGATGGCTACACCTTC.

The V and J genes are TRBV4-1 and TRBJ2-7; 7 positions match TRBD1. V trimming: 3 bases; J trimming: 5 bases; junction bases outside the gene matches: 7. From germline, CDR1 is MGHRA and CDR2 YSYEKL. The CDR3 contains 14 residues. The CDR3 nucleotides are TGCGCCAGCAGCCAGATTACAGGGGACCACGAGCAGTACTTC. Protein product: CASSQITGDHEQYF.

J is TRBJ2-5 and V is TRBV6-5; 9 bases are shared with TRBD2. Trimming cost V 4 bases and J 5 bases; bases outside gene matches: 8. Germline V gene sequence: CDR1 MNHEY, CDR2 SVGAGI. The CDR3 contains 15 residues. The CDR3 reads CASSFFAGGPETQYF. Here the CDR3 DNA reads TGTGCCAGCAGTTTTTTTGCGGGGGGGCCGGAGACCCAGTACTTC.

This chain links TRBV6-6 with TRBJ1-2; D perhaps matches TRBD1 (5 bases). Germline lookup yields CDR1 MNHNY and CDR2 SVGAGI (reference sequence). The V and J ends lost 6 bases and 3 bases respectively, with 14 bases between them. This CDR3 region has 14 residues. CDR3 protein: CASRREGSDYGYTF. The CDR3 nucleotides read TGTGCCAGCAGAAGGGAGGGGAGCGACTATGGCTACACCTTC.

This chain joins TRBV5-6 and TRBJ1-5; D ambiguous. Germline CDR1 reads SGHDT; CDR2 reads YYEEEE. Trimming pared 4 bases from V and 0 bases from J, leaving 5 bases between. The CDR3 has 13 amino acids. CDR3 residues: CASSINSNQPQHF. CDR3 DNA sequence: TGTGCCAGCAGCATAAATAGCAATCAGCCCCAGCATTTT.

The rearrangement joins TRBV10-3 to TRBJ2-3; weak D call: TRBD1 (5 bases). This CDR3 region has 18 residues. V lost 0 bases and J 1 base, leaving 17 bases between the germline ends. Germline V gives CDR1 ENHRY, CDR2 SYGVKD. The CDR3 sequence is CAISESAMGQARTDTQYF. DNA of the CDR3: TGTGCCATCAGTGAGTCCGCGATGGGGCAAGCCCGCACAGATACGCAGTATTTT.

The gene calls are TRBV5-6 and TRBJ2-3, with a weak D call TRBD2 (7 bases). The CDR3 loop spans 15 amino acids. From germline, CDR1 is SGHDT and CDR2 YYEEEE. V was shortened by 2 bases and J by 6 bases, with 16 bases between the two germline ends. CDR3 DNA: TGTGCCAGCAGCTTCCCGGGGGGCCGGGCGGATACGCAGTATTTT. Translating it yields CASSFPGGRADTQYF.